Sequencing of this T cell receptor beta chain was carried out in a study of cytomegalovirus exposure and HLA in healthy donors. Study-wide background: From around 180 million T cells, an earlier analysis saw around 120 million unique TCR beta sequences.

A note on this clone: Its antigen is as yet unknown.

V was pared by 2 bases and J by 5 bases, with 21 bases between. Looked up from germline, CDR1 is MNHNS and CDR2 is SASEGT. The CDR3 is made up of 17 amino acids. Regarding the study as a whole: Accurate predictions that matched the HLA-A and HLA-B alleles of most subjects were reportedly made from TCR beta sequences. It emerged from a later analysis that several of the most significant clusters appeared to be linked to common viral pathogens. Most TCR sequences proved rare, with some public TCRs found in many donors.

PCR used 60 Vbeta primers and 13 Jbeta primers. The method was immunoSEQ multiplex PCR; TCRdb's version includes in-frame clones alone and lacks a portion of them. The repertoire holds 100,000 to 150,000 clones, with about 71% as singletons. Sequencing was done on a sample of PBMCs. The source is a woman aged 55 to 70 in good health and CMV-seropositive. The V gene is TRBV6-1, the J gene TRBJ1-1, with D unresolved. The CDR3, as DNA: TGTGCCAGCAGTGAATTCTCATCCCGGGTAGGAAGGACTGAAGCTTTCTTT. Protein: CASSEFSSRVGRTEAFF.